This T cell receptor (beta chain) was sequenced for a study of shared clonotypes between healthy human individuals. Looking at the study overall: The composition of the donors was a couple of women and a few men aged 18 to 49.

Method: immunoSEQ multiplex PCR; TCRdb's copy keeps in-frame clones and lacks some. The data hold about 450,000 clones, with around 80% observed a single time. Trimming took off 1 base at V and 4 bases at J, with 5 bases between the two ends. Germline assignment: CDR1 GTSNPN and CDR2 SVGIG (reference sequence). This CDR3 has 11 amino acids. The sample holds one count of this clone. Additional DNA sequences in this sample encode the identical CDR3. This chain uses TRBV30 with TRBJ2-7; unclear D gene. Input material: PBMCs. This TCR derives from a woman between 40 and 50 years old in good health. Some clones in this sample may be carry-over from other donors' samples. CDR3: CAWSGSYEQYF. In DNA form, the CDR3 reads TGTGCCTGGAGTGGCAGTTACGAGCAGTACTTC.